This entry is about one TCR beta chain. A junction end diverges from the germline sequence, so it may reflect a read error. The germline V gene has CDR1 MDHEN and CDR2 SYDVKM. This CDR3 is built from 14 residues. Per the original methods: Amplification with reference gene primers provided the estimates of nucleated cell counts. Assay used: immunoSEQ multiplex PCR; TCRdb lists only in-frame clones, some missing. V, J and clone size derive from that table, while D and trimming were established from the DNA sequence. The sample consists of about 160,000 clones, 90% of them appearing once. The data were obtained in a study of blood T cell repertoires in COVID-19. The overall study: Acute and convalescent COVID-19 specimens originated in the United States, Italy and Spain. T cells, B-cell-depleted T cells, or PBMCs supplied cDNA or gDNA.

The clonotype comes from a man between 60 and 70 years old with active or convalescent COVID-19. This chain connects TRBV28 to TRBJ1-5; 8 bases line up with TRBD1. The sample was peripheral blood. CDR3 residues: CASSRDRGKQPQHF. CDR3 nucleotides: TGTGCCAGCAGCCGTGACAGGGGCAAGCAGCCCCAGCATTTT. The full variable domain, its missing parts supplied by reference TRBV28 and TRBJ1-5, is DVKVTQSSRYLVKRTGEKVFLECVQDMDHENMFWYRQDPGLGLRLIYFSYDVKMKEKGDIPEGYSVSREKKERFSLILESASTNQTSMYLCASSRDRGKQPQHFGDGTRLSIL.